Below, 7 T cell receptor beta chains from the same sample are listed, as sequenced in a study of T-cell memory formation after mild COVID-19. MiXCR was run by TCRdb on the 5' RACE reads, yielding one entry per CDR3 protein. This sample yields 100,000 to 150,000 distinct CDR3 sequences, of which roughly 6% are seen a single time; roughly 2% belongs to the top ten. Sequences were obtained from PBMCs or a T cell subset sorted from them (not recorded which). The receptors were gathered from an adult woman who had mild COVID-19 (a few samples of this study predate the infection). Cell type and time point are not known.

This clonotype was seen repeatedly, ten times or more. The gene calls are TRBV11-2 and TRBJ1-1, with a weak D call TRBD1 (6 bases). This CDR3 contains 15 residues. The V gene lost 4 bases and the J gene lost 3 bases, with 15 bases spanning the gap. Germline CDR1 SGHAT, CDR2 FQNNGV. CDR3 sequence: CASSSRLQGDTEAFF. CDR3 DNA sequence: TGTGCCAGCAGCTCTCGGTTACAGGGAGACACTGAAGCTTTCTTT. The variable domain in full, with the rest retrieved from reference TRBV11-2 and TRBJ1-1, is EAGVAQSPRYKIIEKRQSVAFWCNPISGHATLYWYQQILGQGPKLLIQFQNNGVVDDSQLPKDRFSAERLKGVDSTLKIQPAKLEDSAVYLCASSSRLQGDTEAFFGQGTRLTVV.

The CDR3 reads CASSWLGLDNNEQFF. Here the CDR3 DNA reads TGTGCCAGCAGCTGGCTTGGACTAGACAACAATGAGCAGTTCTTC. This sequence joins TRBV7-8 and TRBJ2-1; TRBD2 matches 7 bases. Germline V lookup: CDR1 SGHVS, CDR2 FQNEAQ. Unmatched junction bases numbered 8, after V lost 4 bases and J lost 5 bases. This CDR3 has 15 residues.

Many counts were recorded for this clonotype. The chain joins TRBV2 to TRBJ2-4; TRBD1 is a possible D gene (6 bases). V was pared by 6 bases and J by 2 bases, with 17 bases between. The CDR3 has 16 residues. Germline assignment: CDR1 SNHLY and CDR2 FYNNEI. The CDR3 region has the DNA TGTGCCAGCAGAACCAGGGGCGAACCTACCAAAAACATTCAGTACTTC. This translates into CASRTRGEPTKNIQYF.

This clonotype was seen ten or more times. The chain is built from TRBV15 and TRBJ2-7; tentative D call: TRBD2 (5 bases). CDR1 and CDR2 from the germline V gene are LNHNV and YYDKDF (reference sequence). The CDR3 consists of 14 residues. V was trimmed by 0 bases and J by 2 bases, leaving 8 bases between them. The DNA of the CDR3 is TGTGCCACCAGCAGAGATCGAGGGACCTACGAGCAGTACTTC. Amino acid sequence: CATSRDRGTYEQYF.

Only a few counts were recorded for this clonotype. The V gene is TRBV5-1, the J gene TRBJ2-2, with 7 bases matching TRBD2. The CDR3 runs to 15 residues. CDR1 and CDR2 (germline): SGHRS, YFSETQ. The V gene end was trimmed by 4 bases and the J gene end by 4 bases; junction bases not matched to a gene: 7. The CDR3, as DNA: TGCGCCAGCAGCCCGGGTCTAGCGGCCACCGGGGAGCTGTTTTTT. Encoded protein: CASSPGLAATGELFF.

This clonotype was observed many times. This chain's CDR3 is CASSPRDRQVSYNEQFF. CDR3 coding DNA: TGCGCCAGCAGCCCAAGGGACAGGCAAGTCTCCTACAATGAGCAGTTCTTC. This rearrangement joins TRBV5-1 to TRBJ2-1, with 8 bases lining up with TRBD1. V lost 4 bases and J lost 0; bases outside the gene matches: 9. Germline V gene sequence: CDR1 SGHRS, CDR2 YFSETQ. The length of the CDR3 is 17 residues.

This clonotype appeared a few times. This chain links TRBV20-1 with TRBJ2-4, with TRBD1 as a possible D gene (6 bases). Trimming took off 3 bases at V and 7 bases at J, with 13 bases between the two ends. This CDR3 is 13 amino acids long. The germline gives CDR1 DFQATT, CDR2 SNEGSKA (reference sequence). The CDR3 loop is CSASQGLGNIQYF. The CDR3 DNA is TGCAGTGCTAGTCAGGGGCTCGGGAACATTCAGTACTTC.